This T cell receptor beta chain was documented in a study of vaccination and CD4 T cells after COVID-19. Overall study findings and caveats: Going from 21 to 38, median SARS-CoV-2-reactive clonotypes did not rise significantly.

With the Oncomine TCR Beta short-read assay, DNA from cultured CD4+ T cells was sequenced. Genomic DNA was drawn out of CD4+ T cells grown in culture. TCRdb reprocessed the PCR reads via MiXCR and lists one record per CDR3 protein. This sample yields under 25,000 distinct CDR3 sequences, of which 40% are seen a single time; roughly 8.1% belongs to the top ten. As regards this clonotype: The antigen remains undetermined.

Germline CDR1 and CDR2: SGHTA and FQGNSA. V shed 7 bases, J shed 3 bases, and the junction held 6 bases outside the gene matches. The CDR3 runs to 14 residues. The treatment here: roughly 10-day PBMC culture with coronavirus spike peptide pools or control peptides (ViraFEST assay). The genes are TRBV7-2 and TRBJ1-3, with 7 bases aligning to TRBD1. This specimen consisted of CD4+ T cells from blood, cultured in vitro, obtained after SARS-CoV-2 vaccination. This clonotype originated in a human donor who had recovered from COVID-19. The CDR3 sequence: CASNQAGGGNTIYF. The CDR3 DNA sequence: TGTGCCAGCAACCAGGCAGGGGGTGGAAACACCATATATTTT.